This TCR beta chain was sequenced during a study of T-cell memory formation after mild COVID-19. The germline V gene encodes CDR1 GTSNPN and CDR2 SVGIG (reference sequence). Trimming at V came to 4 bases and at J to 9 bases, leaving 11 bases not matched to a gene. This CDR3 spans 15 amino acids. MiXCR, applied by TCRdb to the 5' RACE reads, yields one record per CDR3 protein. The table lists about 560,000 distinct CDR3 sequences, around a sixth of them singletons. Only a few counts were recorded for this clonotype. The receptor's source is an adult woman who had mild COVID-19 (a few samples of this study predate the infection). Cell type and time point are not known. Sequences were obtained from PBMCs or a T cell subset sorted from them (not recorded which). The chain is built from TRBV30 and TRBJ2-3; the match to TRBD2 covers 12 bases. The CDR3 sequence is CAWTTSGSGVSTQYF. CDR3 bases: TGTGCCTGGACGACTAGCGGGAGCGGGGTGTCGACGCAGTATTTT.